The present TCR beta chain was sequenced within a study of shared clonotypes between healthy human individuals. Across the study: For every donor, three CD4 naive, three CD4 memory, two CD8 naive and one CD8 memory plates were used.

Study results and caveats: In contrast to clonotypes shared by all four donors, non-shared clonotypes had lower generation probabilities. In general, naive subsets displayed greater estimated richness than memory subsets did.

Naive CD8 cells lacked CD45RO, underwent positive selection for CCR7 and left out terminally differentiated effector memory CD45RA+ cells. In germline, CDR1 is LNHNV, CDR2 YYDKDF (reference sequence). CDR3 size: 16 residues. Losses at the gene ends were 3 bases for V and 4 bases for J; bases not matched to a gene: 7. Comments on this clone: The antigen remains undetermined.

Several immunoSEQ 96-well plates shared each subset's DNA, each plate a replicate. This table comes from immunoSEQ multiplex PCR, and its TCRdb copy is limited to in-frame clones, with some not included. The table has about 2.1 million clones, around 93% seen once. The chain carries TRBV15 and TRBJ1-3; 9 nucleotides align to TRBD1. This TCR was sampled from a man between 18 and 35 years old in good health. Some clones in this sample may be carry-over from other donors' samples. Material: naive CD8+ T cells from PBMCs. Here the CDR3 DNA reads TGTGCCACCAGCAGGATAACAGGGGGCGCAGGAAACACCATATATTTT. Protein product: CATSRITGGAGNTIYF.